A selection of T cell receptor beta chains follows, all from one sample in a study of T cell repertoires in ileal Crohn's disease. The repertoire was sequenced with immunoSEQ multiplex PCR; TCRdb's copy has only in-frame clones and lacks some. Of roughly 9,100 clones detected, 79% appear once; the ten largest clones hold around 20%. The sequencing input was ileal tissue. These receptors were obtained from an adult with Crohn's disease. Both conserved end residues are part of each CDR3. Fields, in order: J gene, V gene, D gene, CDR3 protein. D genes are given only for firm matches.

TRBJ2-1 | TRBV7-9 | - | CASSFTWLEQFF
TRBJ1-4 | TRBV19 | TRBD1 | CASKAGTGSGKLFF
TRBJ2-7 | TRBV19 | TRBD1 | CASSRDRASYEQYF
TRBJ2-6 | TRBV19 | - | CASSMGHTASGANVLTF
TRBJ2-2 | TRBV6-5 | - | CASNSGLANGELFF
TRBJ2-7 | TRBV6-6 | TRBD2 | CASSYLAGYEQYF
TRBJ2-7 | TRBV4-1 | TRBD1 | CASSQPPGQGGEQYF
TRBJ1-4 | TRBV15 | - | CATARANEKLFF
TRBJ1-4 | TRBV19 | TRBD1 | CAVGTVLHEKLFF
TRBJ2-3 | TRBV10-3 | TRBD1 | CAIREDRGPQYF
TRBJ1-1 | TRBV27 | - | CASSPRAYTEAFF
TRBJ2-1 | TRBV5-4 | TRBD2 | CASSPVLAGQDNEQFF
TRBJ2-6 | TRBV19 | TRBD1 | CASSTGTGLGSGANVLTF
TRBJ2-1 | TRBV11-3 | - | CASSPSLDSGNEQFF
TRBJ2-1 | TRBV4-3 | TRBD2 | CASSQGGSGGADEQFF
TRBJ1-2 | TRBV7-9 | TRBD1 | CASSLAGQGHGYTF
TRBJ2-7 | TRBV27 | TRBD2 | CASSLAGWNEQYF
TRBJ2-2 | TRBV5-1 | - | CASSSRLLSGELFF
TRBJ2-3 | TRBV9 | - | CASSALNGLTDTQYF
TRBJ2-7 | TRBV18 | - | CASSPHKRDEQYF
TRBJ1-6 | TRBV27 | TRBD1 | CASSYGTASSPLHF
TRBJ1-2 | TRBV7-9 | - | CASSLQGPSYGYTF
TRBJ2-7 | TRBV6-1 | - | CASSVSQGGYEQYF
TRBJ2-5 | TRBV11-1 | TRBD2 | CASTSYEGTSFGETQYF
TRBJ2-1 | TRBV10-3 | - | CAISESNIGGSYNEQFF
TRBJ1-6 | TRBV18 | TRBD1 | CASSRDRYNSPLHF
TRBJ2-7 | TRBV9 | TRBD1 | CASSVGGGGQGMDEQYF
TRBJ1-1 | TRBV5-1 | - | CASSAGGLNTEAFF
TRBJ2-1 | TRBV19 | - | CASTPHSSGPYNEQFF
TRBJ2-7 | TRBV6-5 | - | CASSYVPGDPYYEQYF
TRBJ2-2 | TRBV19 | - | CASSRSAGELFF
TRBJ2-3 | TRBV6-5 | TRBD2 | CASIIGLVTDTQYF
TRBJ1-1 | TRBV6-1 | TRBD1 | CASSGTGIAFF
TRBJ2-1 | TRBV7-9 | TRBD2 | CASSLTSGGAVTYNEQFF
TRBJ2-1 | TRBV5-1 | - | CASSLGGGVEFWWQRAYNEQFF
TRBJ2-7 | TRBV5-6 | - | CASSLSGISSYEQYF
- | TRBV20-1 | - | CSALLGAEQYF
TRBJ1-5 | TRBV6-1 | TRBD1 | CASSENAGTGHQPQHF
TRBJ1-1 | TRBV15 | - | CATGRSMNTEAFF
TRBJ2-7 | TRBV19 | - | CASSRGEAYEQYF
TRBJ1-4 | TRBV5-5 | TRBD1 | CASSPTGRTNEKLFF
TRBJ2-1 | TRBV11-2 | TRBD2 | CASSLSPGAGLADEQFF
TRBJ2-3 | TRBV7-2 | - | CASSLVILRRDTTDTQYF
TRBJ2-5 | TRBV2 | TRBD2 | CASSQPSSGNQETQYF
TRBJ2-1 | TRBV9 | TRBD2 | CASSVLAGGNEQFF
TRBJ2-2 | TRBV18 | TRBD1 | CASSYIQGALGELFF
TRBJ2-5 | TRBV11-2 | - | CASSPTSGFGGETQYF
TRBJ1-5 | TRBV9 | - | CASSETENQPQHF
TRBJ1-2 | TRBV30 | - | CAWSPGQGGYTF
TRBJ2-3 | TRBV6-4 | TRBD1 | CASSGTDTDTQYF
TRBJ1-2 | TRBV6-4 | - | CASSANRAEGYTF
TRBJ1-1 | TRBV30 | - | CAWSVNRMNTEAFF
TRBJ2-5 | TRBV9 | - | CASSVGGTGQETQYF
TRBJ1-1 | TRBV18 | TRBD1 | CASSKGAVDLLAFF
TRBJ1-3 | TRBV6-5 | - | CASSYGAGRGRNTIYF
TRBJ2-1 | TRBV30 | - | CAWSVQGGYYNEQFF
TRBJ1-1 | TRBV5-4 | TRBD1 | CASSSPGTGGMSTEAFF
TRBJ2-7 | TRBV12-5 | TRBD1 | CASGFDRGYEQYF
TRBJ2-2 | TRBV10-3 | - | CAISPSSWNTGELFF